The present T cell receptor (beta chain) was sequenced within a study of blood T cell repertoires in COVID-19. Study context: Some COVID-19 samples were acute and others convalescent; all came from the United States, Italy and Spain. PBMCs, B-cell-depleted T cells, or T cells were the source of the cDNA or gDNA that made up the material.

In the original analysis: Amplification from reference gene primers served as the basis for estimated nucleated cell counts. Clones were read by immunoSEQ multiplex PCR, and TCRdb kept only the in-frame ones, dropping some. The V and J calls and clone size are taken from that table; D and trimming were inferred from the DNA. The sample shows some 670,000 clones, 75% to 90% of them seen only once. Trimming took 3 bases from V and 0 from J, leaving 12 bases between them. This CDR3 has 15 amino acids. Germline assignment: CDR1 SGHVS and CDR2 FQNEAQ. This chain uses TRBV7-8 with TRBJ2-7; D ambiguous. Sequencing was done on a sample of peripheral blood. The sequence came from a woman younger than 30 with acute or convalescent COVID-19. This CDR3 reads CASSFNAGSSYEQYF. The CDR3 DNA follows: TGTGCCAGCAGCTTCAATGCAGGCAGCTCCTACGAGCAGTACTTC.